These 9 T cell receptor beta chains originate from one sample sequenced in a study of cytotoxic CD8 clonotypes in ibrutinib-treated CLL. Assay: immunoSEQ multiplex PCR; the TCRdb copy retains only in-frame clones and omits some. Of hundreds of thousands of clones listed, 60% to 75% were seen once; the top ten hold 15%. The sample in question was PBMCs, obtained after 24 months of ibrutinib treatment. The source is a human donor with chronic lymphocytic leukemia.

The chain links TRBV27 to TRBJ2-7, with D perhaps matching TRBD1 or TRBD2 (5 bases each). Germline CDR1 and CDR2: MNHEY and SMNVEV (reference sequence). The CDR3 loop spans 15 amino acids. With 6 bases removed from V and 3 bases from J, the gap between germline ends came to 18 bases. CDR3 DNA: TGTGCCAGCAGATTGGCTGGGGACCACAACTACGAGCAGTACTTC. Translation gives CASRLAGDHNYEQYF.

The rearrangement uses TRBV7-3 and TRBJ1-1; D uncertain. Germline V gene lookup returns CDR1 SGHTA and CDR2 FQGTGA. CDR3 length equals 13 residues. Trimming shortened V by 5 bases and J by 3 bases, and 10 bases separated the two germline ends. CDR3 DNA: TGTGCCAGCAGCCCTCGGAGGGACACTGAAGCTTTCTTT. Its protein product is CASSPRRDTEAFF.

This clone was recorded a few times. The chain couples TRBV9 to TRBJ1-2, with D possibly matching TRBD1 (6 bases). The CDR3 extends over 15 amino acids. Germline-derived CDR1 and CDR2 are SGDLS and YYNGEE. The germline V and J ends were trimmed by 4 bases and 1 base, with 14 bases remaining between them. In nucleotides, the CDR3 is TGTGCCAGCAGCCTAGAATGGGGACATAACTATGGCTACACCTTC. This sequence encodes CASSLEWGHNYGYTF.

V and J are TRBV14 and TRBJ2-7; 8 nucleotides agree with TRBD2. After removal of 5 bases from V and 3 bases from J, the junction contained 9 bases not matched to a gene. Germline CDR1 is SGHDN and CDR2 is FVKESK. The CDR3 is 15 residues long. CDR3 bases: TGTGCCAGCAGCAGTCCGGGACTAGTCGGCTACGAGCAGTACTTC. Translation gives CASSSPGLVGYEQYF.

The chain has TRBV28 and TRBJ2-7, with D possibly being TRBD1 or TRBD2 (6 bases each). In germline, CDR1 is MDHEN, CDR2 SYDVKM. Trimming cost V 6 bases and J 2 bases, with 17 bases left between them. The CDR3 has 15 amino acids. The CDR3 loop is CASSSTGGDAYEQYF. As DNA, the CDR3 is TGTGCCAGCAGCTCGACAGGAGGGGACGCCTACGAGCAGTACTTC.

The chain uses TRBV29-1 and TRBJ2-7, with D uncertain. The CDR3 has 11 residues. V was trimmed by 6 bases and J by 2 bases, leaving 8 bases between them. Germline lookup yields CDR1 SQVTM and CDR2 ANQGSEA. CDR3 DNA sequence: TGCAGCGTGTGGGCCGCCTACGAGCAGTACTTC. Translating it yields CSVWAAYEQYF.

V gene TRBV6-6 combines with J gene TRBJ2-2, with 9 positions matching TRBD2. Looked up from germline, CDR1 is MNHNY and CDR2 is SVGAGI (reference sequence). This CDR3 region has 16 residues. V shed 2 bases, J shed 7 bases, and the junction held 8 bases outside the gene matches. CDR3 nucleotides: TGTGCCAGCAGTTACACTCGGACTAGCGCTGACGGGGAGCTGTTTTTT. Protein sequence: CASSYTRTSADGELFF.

The CDR3 here is CASSLGAGTQETQYF. CDR3 sequence (DNA): TGTGCCAGCAGCTTAGGTGCAGGCACCCAAGAGACCCAGTACTTC. The genes are TRBV7-3 and TRBJ2-5, with D hard to call. V lost 2 bases, J lost 1 base, and 11 bases lay in between. The germline CDR1 and CDR2 sequences are SGHTA and FQGTGA. The CDR3 extends over 15 amino acids.

The rearrangement uses TRBV5-4 and TRBJ2-7; 8 bases agree with TRBD1. The CDR3 runs to 18 residues. Germline V lookup: CDR1 SGHNT, CDR2 YYREEE (reference sequence). V dropped 1 base and J dropped 1; count of bases not matched to a gene: 13. The CDR3: CASSLSRARGHLSYEQYF. The CDR3 region has the DNA TGTGCCAGCAGCTTGTCCAGGGCCAGGGGGCATCTTTCCTACGAGCAGTACTTC.